This T cell receptor beta chain originates from a study of beta chain features in type 1 diabetes. Study conclusions and caveats: Shortening that was moderate but significant affected the TCRB CDR3s of Type 1 diabetes patients in all four CD4+ subsets.

The authors reverse transcribed all of the isolated RNA, so sequencing captured expressed TCRB transcripts. Generated by immunoSEQ multiplex PCR, the TCRdb table keeps only in-frame clones and is missing some. Among a few hundred thousand clones, 10% to 15% were seen once, and the ten largest hold about 0.01%. The CDR3 length is 11 residues. Deletions cut 1 base from V and 4 bases from J, with 4 bases between. The germline V gene has CDR1 DFQATT and CDR2 SNEGSKA (reference sequence). In regard to this clone: What it binds is unknown. The sample holds other DNA sequences that translate to the same CDR3.

The source material was naive CD4+ T cells from blood. The chain links TRBV20-1 to TRBJ2-5; D is unresolved. The receptor was isolated from a woman between 18 and 29 years old with type 1 diabetes. The CDR3 bases are TGCAGTGCTAGAGTTCGAGAGACCCAGTACTTC. It yields the protein CSARVRETQYF.